A selection of T cell receptor beta chains follows, all from one sample in a study of glioma-infiltrating T cells. One entry per CDR3 protein results from TCRdb running MiXCR on the multiplex PCR reads. The table lists 110,000 or so distinct CDR3 sequences, under 30% of them singletons. Material for sequencing was glioma tissue, nonneoplastic brain tissue, or PBMCs (not recorded which). These receptors all come from a human donor with low-grade glioma or glioblastoma, undergoing nonglioma brain surgery, or in good health (not recorded which). CDR3s include the opening cysteine and the closing phenylalanine or tryptophan. The D gene is left open where the match is weak. Clone sizes are given selectively: once, few, many, or a class where the clone is expanded.

TRBJ2-1	TRBV27	many	TRBD1	CASSLGTGGNEQFF	TGTGCCAGCAGTCTCGGGACAGGGGGCAATGAGCAGTTCTTC
TRBJ2-1	TRBV27	many	TRBD2	CASSFASGSSYNEQFF	TGTGCCAGCAGTTTCGCTAGCGGGAGTTCCTACAATGAGCAGTTCTTC
TRBJ2-1	TRBV27	-	TRBD2	CAGLAGVAYNEQFF	TGTGCCGGACTAGCGGGGGTAGCCTACAATGAGCAGTTCTTC
TRBJ1-1	TRBV7-6	-	-	CASSRTSTDAFF	TGTGCCAGCAGCCGGACAAGCACTGACGCTTTCTTT
TRBJ2-3	TRBV7-2	-	-	CARARAGSKDTQYF	TGTGCCAGAGCAAGGGCAGGGAGCAAAGATACGCAGTATTTT
TRBJ2-7	TRBV2	-	-	CASSEGIGIYEQYF	TGTGCCAGCTCCGAAGGGATAGGGATTTACGAGCAGTACTTC
TRBJ1-3	TRBV4-1	few	TRBD1	CASSQDRGYRNTIYF	TGCGCCAGCAGCCAGGACAGGGGATACAGAAACACCATATATTTT
TRBJ1-5	TRBV18	many	TRBD1	CASSPTGGKQPQHF	TGTGCCAGCTCACCTACAGGGGGCAAACAGCCCCAGCATTTT
TRBJ2-1	TRBV5-6	few	TRBD1	CASSLGQGQSYNEQFF	TGTGCCAGCAGCTTGGGACAGGGTCAGTCCTACAATGAGCAGTTCTTC
TRBJ2-7	TRBV5-1	once	-	CASSLIPGAENEQYF	TGCGCCAGCAGCTTGATCCCGGGGGCAGAAAACGAGCAGTACTTC
TRBJ1-5	TRBV27	many	-	CASSPREGQPQHF	TGTGCCAGCAGTCCCCGAGAGGGTCAGCCCCAGCATTTT
TRBJ2-3	TRBV20-1	many	-	CSAPEGQVADTQYF	TGCAGTGCCCCGGAGGGCCAAGTTGCAGATACGCAGTATTTT
TRBJ2-7	TRBV20-1	many	-	CSAGRVRGVEQYF	TGCAGTGCTGGGCGGGTGAGGGGGGTCGAGCAGTACTTC
TRBJ2-7	TRBV12-3/TRBV12-4	many	TRBD1	CASSLGDSSYEQYF	TGTGCCAGCAGTTTAGGGGACAGCTCCTACGAGCAGTACTTC
TRBJ2-3	TRBV4-1	few	TRBD2	CASSQDLGLALRDTQYF	TGCGCCAGCAGCCAAGACCTGGGACTAGCGTTGAGAGATACGCAGTATTTT
TRBJ2-7	TRBV15	many	-	CATSRDHHQGEQYF	TGTGCCACCAGCAGAGACCACCATCAGGGCGAGCAGTACTTC
TRBJ2-3	TRBV12-5	-	TRBD2	CASGRGGGVPADTQYF	TGTGCTAGTGGCCGCGGCGGGGGGGTGCCTGCAGATACGCAGTATTTT
TRBJ1-1	TRBV7-2	-	-	CAISLTRTEAFF	TGTGCCATCAGCTTAACCCGAACTGAGGCTTTCTTT
TRBJ2-3	TRBV5-1	many	-	CASSLDGWNTDTQYF	TGCGCCAGCAGCTTGGATGGCTGGAACACAGATACGCAGTATTTT
TRBJ1-2	TRBV19	many	TRBD1	CASSTADRVPNYGYTF	TGTGCCAGTAGTACCGCGGACAGGGTCCCTAACTATGGCTACACCTTC
TRBJ1-1	TRBV5-1	many	-	CASSRGDTGMNTEAFF	TGCGCCAGCAGCCGGGGGGACACGGGAATGAACACTGAAGCTTTCTTT
TRBJ2-3	TRBV28	many	TRBD1	CASTRTGGGPSTDTQYF	TGTGCCAGCACCCGGACAGGGGGAGGGCCTAGCACAGATACGCAGTATTTT
TRBJ2-3	TRBV6-1	many	-	CASSSLGSTDTQYF	TGTGCCAGCAGTTCCTTGGGGAGCACAGATACGCAGTATTTT
TRBJ1-2	TRBV29-1	few	-	CSVPGGGSYVGYGYTF	TGCAGCGTCCCCGGGGGGGGAAGTTATGTTGGCTATGGCTACACCTTC
TRBJ1-1	TRBV29-1	-	TRBD1	CSATERGQASEAFF	TGCAGCGCTACGGAACGAGGACAGGCTTCTGAAGCTTTCTTT
TRBJ1-5	TRBV28	many	-	CASSYLGDSNQPQHF	TGTGCCAGCAGTTATCTAGGGGATAGCAATCAGCCCCAGCATTTT
TRBJ1-5	TRBV4-1	many	-	CASSPRERDANQPQHF	TGCGCCAGCAGCCCCCGGGAGAGGGATGCCAATCAGCCCCAGCATTTT
TRBJ2-1	TRBV6-2/TRBV6-3	many	-	CASSYASSYNEQFF	TGTGCCAGCAGTTACGCGAGCTCCTACAATGAGCAGTTCTTC
TRBJ2-1	TRBV11-2	-	-	CASSSAWGRSPGNSYNEQFF	TGTGCCAGCAGTTCCGCATGGGGAAGGTCGCCGGGGAACTCCTACAATGAGCAGTTCTTC
TRBJ2-5	TRBV28	-	TRBD2	CASSFSPTSWEETQYF	TGTGCCAGCAGTTTTAGCCCGACTAGCTGGGAAGAGACCCAGTACTTC
TRBJ2-3	TRBV12-5	few	-	CASGPPGADTQYF	TGTGCTAGTGGCCCCCCCGGAGCAGATACGCAGTATTTT
TRBJ2-3	TRBV10-1	-	-	CASSRISSANTDTQYF	TGCGCCAGCAGTCGCATCTCAAGCGCCAACACAGATACGCAGTATTTT
TRBJ1-2	TRBV29-1	few	TRBD1	CSAVTGYNYGYTF	TGCAGCGCAGTGACAGGGTATAACTATGGCTACACCTTC
TRBJ1-2	TRBV9	-	-	CASSPGTADYGYTF	TGTGCCAGCAGCCCGGGGACCGCAGACTATGGCTACACCTTC
TRBJ1-1	TRBV15	-	-	CSTSRDSYTEAFF	TGTTCCACCAGCAGAGATAGCTATACTGAAGCTTTCTTT
TRBJ1-5	TRBV29-1	many	-	CSVKHSRTGYQPQHF	TGCAGCGTTAAACACTCCAGAACAGGGTACCAGCCCCAGCATTTT
TRBJ2-1	TRBV29-1	many	-	CSVGYNEQFF	TGCAGCGTTGGGTACAATGAGCAGTTCTTC
TRBJ1-3	TRBV6-1	many	-	CASSPGPLVAGNTIYF	TGTGCCAGCAGCCCGGGACCGTTAGTAGCTGGAAACACCATATATTTT
TRBJ1-5	TRBV28	many	TRBD1	CASSSGTGRSNQPQHF	TGTGCCAGCAGTTCAGGGACAGGGCGAAGCAATCAGCCCCAGCATTTT
TRBJ2-7	TRBV20-1	-	-	CSASKSGGDEQYF	TGCAGTGCTAGCAAAAGTGGGGGAGACGAGCAGTACTTC
TRBJ2-3	TRBV4-1	many	TRBD2	CASSQDRTSGGTDTQYF	TGCGCCAGCAGCCAAGATAGGACTAGCGGCGGGACAGATACGCAGTATTTT
TRBJ1-1	TRBV15	-	TRBD1	CATLDRASTEAFF	TGTGCCACTTTGGACAGGGCGAGCACCGAAGCTTTCTTT
TRBJ2-1	TRBV15	many	TRBD2	CATSRGLAGGYNEQFF	TGTGCCACCAGCAGAGGTCTAGCGGGGGGCTACAATGAGCAGTTCTTC
TRBJ2-3	TRBV28	many	TRBD2	CASSIPRTSGSPDTQYF	TGTGCCAGCAGTATACCTCGGACTAGCGGGAGCCCAGATACGCAGTATTTT
TRBJ2-1	TRBV6-2/TRBV6-3	-	-	CASSYQGGKNEQFF	TGTGCCAGCAGTTACCAGGGGGGGAAGAATGAGCAGTTCTTC
TRBJ2-5	TRBV5-4	many	TRBD2	CASSPTSGEETQYF	TGTGCCAGCAGCCCGACTAGCGGGGAAGAGACCCAGTACTTC
TRBJ2-1	TRBV7-2	many	-	CASSPGFYNEQFF	TGTGCCAGCAGTCCAGGGTTCTACAATGAGCAGTTCTTC
TRBJ2-2	TRBV5-1	-	-	CASSPTGFRELFF	TGCGCCAGCAGCCCCACAGGGTTCCGGGAGCTGTTTTTT
TRBJ2-1	TRBV12-3/TRBV12-4	many	-	CASSPLRADEQFF	TGTGCCAGCAGTCCTCTAAGGGCGGATGAGCAGTTCTTC
TRBJ2-7	TRBV6-6	-	-	CASSSILGPPTYEQYF	TGTGCCAGCAGTTCAATTCTAGGGCCCCCCACTTACGAGCAGTACTTC
TRBJ1-1	TRBV5-4	many	-	CASRQGGNTEAFF	TGTGCCAGCAGACAGGGAGGCAACACTGAAGCTTTCTTT
TRBJ1-2	TRBV28	many	-	CASSWGYGYTF	TGTGCCAGCAGTTGGGGCTATGGCTACACCTTC
TRBJ2-1	TRBV6-1	many	TRBD2	CASSYGGRASNEQFF	TGTGCCAGCAGTTATGGGGGGAGGGCCAGCAATGAGCAGTTCTTC
TRBJ2-5	TRBV29-1	many	-	CSSSGRRQETQYF	TGCAGCTCTTCTGGACGGAGACAAGAGACCCAGTACTTC
TRBJ2-7	TRBV28	-	-	CASSLRGIRYEQYF	TGTGCCAGCAGTTTAAGGGGGATACGGTACGAGCAGTACTTC
TRBJ1-1	TRBV4-2	many	-	CASSQPGRMNTEAFF	TGTGCCAGCAGCCAACCGGGACGGATGAACACTGAAGCTTTCTTT
TRBJ2-5	TRBV7-2	many	-	CASSFGGETQYF	TGTGCCAGCAGTTTTGGGGGAGAGACCCAGTACTTC
TRBJ1-1	TRBV9	many	-	CASSPGGAEAFF	TGTGCCAGCAGCCCGGGGGGGGCTGAAGCTTTCTTT
TRBJ2-7	TRBV7-2	many	-	CASSFSGNSYEQYF	TGTGCCAGCAGCTTTAGCGGAAATTCCTACGAGCAGTACTTC